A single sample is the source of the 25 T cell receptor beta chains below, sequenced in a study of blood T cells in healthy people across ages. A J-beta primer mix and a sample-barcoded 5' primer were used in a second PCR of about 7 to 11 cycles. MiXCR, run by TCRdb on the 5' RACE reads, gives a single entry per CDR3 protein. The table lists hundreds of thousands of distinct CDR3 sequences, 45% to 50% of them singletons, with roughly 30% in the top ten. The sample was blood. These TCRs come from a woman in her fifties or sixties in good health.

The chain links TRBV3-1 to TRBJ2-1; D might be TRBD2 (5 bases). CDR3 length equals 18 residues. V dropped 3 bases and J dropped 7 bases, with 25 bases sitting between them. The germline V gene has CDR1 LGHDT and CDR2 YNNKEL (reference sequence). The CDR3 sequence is CASSQGLAPGLSRNEQFF. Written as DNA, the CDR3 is TGTGCCAGCAGCCAGGGTCTAGCACCAGGTCTGTCGCGGAATGAGCAGTTCTTC.

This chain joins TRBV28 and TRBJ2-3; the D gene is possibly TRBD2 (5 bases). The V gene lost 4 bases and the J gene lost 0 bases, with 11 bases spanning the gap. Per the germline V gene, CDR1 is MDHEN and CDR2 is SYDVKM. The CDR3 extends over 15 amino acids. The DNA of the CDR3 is TGTGCCAGCAGTTCCCGCGGGCCCAGCACAGATACGCAGTATTTT. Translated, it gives CASSSRGPSTDTQYF. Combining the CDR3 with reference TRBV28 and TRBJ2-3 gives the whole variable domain DVKVTQSSRYLVKRTGEKVFLECVQDMDHENMFWYRQDPGLGLRLIYFSYDVKMKEKGDIPEGYSVSREKKERFSLILESASTNQTSMYLCASSSRGPSTDTQYFGPGTRLTVL.

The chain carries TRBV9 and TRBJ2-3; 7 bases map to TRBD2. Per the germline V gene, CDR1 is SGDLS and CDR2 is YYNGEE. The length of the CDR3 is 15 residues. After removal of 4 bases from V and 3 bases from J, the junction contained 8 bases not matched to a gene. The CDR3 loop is CASSSTSERTDTQYF. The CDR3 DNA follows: TGTGCCAGCAGCTCAACTAGCGAGAGGACAGATACGCAGTATTTT.

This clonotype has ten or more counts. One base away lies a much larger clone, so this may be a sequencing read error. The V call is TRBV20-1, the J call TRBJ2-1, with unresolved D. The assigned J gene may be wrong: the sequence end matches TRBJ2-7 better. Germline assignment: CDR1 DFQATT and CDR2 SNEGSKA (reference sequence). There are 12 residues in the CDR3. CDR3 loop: CSARGSYNEQYF. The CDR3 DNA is TGCAGTGCTAGAGGGTCCTACAATGAGCAGTACTTC.

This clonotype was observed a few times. The CDR3 region is CASSFAGLAAGWSYNEQFF. The DNA of the CDR3 is TGTGCCAGCAGCTTCGCGGGACTAGCGGCAGGGTGGTCCTACAATGAGCAGTTCTTC. This chain uses TRBV11-2 with TRBJ2-1; 11 positions match TRBD2. Germline CDR1 SGHAT, CDR2 FQNNGV. The CDR3 has 19 amino acids. J was trimmed by 1 base and V by 3 bases; bases with no gene match: 11.

CDR3 sequence: CSARTGSEQFF. The DNA for the CDR3 is TGCAGTGCACGGACAGGGTCTGAGCAGTTCTTC. The rearrangement links TRBV20-1 to TRBJ2-1; 8 bases line up with TRBD1. The CDR3 extends over 11 amino acids. CDR1 and CDR2 (germline): DFQATT, SNEGSKA (reference sequence). Unmatched junction bases numbered 4, after V lost 6 bases and J lost 9 bases.

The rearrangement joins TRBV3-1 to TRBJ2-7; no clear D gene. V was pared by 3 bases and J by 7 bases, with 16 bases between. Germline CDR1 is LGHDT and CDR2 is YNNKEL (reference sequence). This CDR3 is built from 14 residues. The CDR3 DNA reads TGTGCCAGCAGCCAGGGGTGGGTACCAAATGAGCAGTACTTC. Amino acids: CASSQGWVPNEQYF.

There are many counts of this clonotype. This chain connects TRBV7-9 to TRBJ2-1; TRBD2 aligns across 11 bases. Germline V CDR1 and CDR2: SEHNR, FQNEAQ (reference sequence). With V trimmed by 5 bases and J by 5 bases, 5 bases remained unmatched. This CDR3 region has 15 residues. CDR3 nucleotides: TGTGCCAGCAGCCAGACGGGACTAGCGGACAATGAGCAGTTCTTC. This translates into CASSQTGLADNEQFF.

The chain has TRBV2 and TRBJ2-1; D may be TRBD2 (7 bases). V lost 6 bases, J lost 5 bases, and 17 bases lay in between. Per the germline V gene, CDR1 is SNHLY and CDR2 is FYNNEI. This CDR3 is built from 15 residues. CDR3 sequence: CASRKGGGPNNEQFF. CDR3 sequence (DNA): TGTGCCAGCAGGAAGGGGGGAGGGCCAAACAATGAGCAGTTCTTC. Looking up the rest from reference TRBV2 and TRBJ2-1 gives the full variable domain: EPEVTQTPSHQVTQMGQEVILRCVPISNHLYFYWYRQILGQKVEFLVSFYNNEISEKSEIFDDQFSVERPDGSNFTLKIRSTKLEDSAMYFCASRKGGGPNNEQFFGPGTRLTVL.

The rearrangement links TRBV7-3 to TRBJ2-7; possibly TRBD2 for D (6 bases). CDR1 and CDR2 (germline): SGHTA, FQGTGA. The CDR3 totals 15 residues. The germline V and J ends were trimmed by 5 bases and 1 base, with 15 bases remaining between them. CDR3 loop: CASSLTPSASYEQYF. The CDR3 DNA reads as TGTGCCAGCAGCCTCACCCCTAGCGCTTCCTACGAGCAGTACTTC.

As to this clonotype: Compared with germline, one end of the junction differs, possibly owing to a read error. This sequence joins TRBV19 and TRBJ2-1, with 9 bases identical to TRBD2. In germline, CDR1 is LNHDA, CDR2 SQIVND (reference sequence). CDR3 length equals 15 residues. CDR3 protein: CAGSIAGGAYNEQFF. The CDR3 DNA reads TGTGCCGGTAGTATCGCGGGAGGGGCCTACAATGAGCAGTTCTTC.

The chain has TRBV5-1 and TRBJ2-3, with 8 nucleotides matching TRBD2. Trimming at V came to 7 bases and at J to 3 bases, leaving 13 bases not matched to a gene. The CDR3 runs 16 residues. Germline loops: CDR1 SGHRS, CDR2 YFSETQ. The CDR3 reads CASFRGGSRETDTQYF. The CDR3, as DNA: TGCGCCAGCTTTCGCGGGGGGAGTCGAGAAACAGATACGCAGTATTTT.

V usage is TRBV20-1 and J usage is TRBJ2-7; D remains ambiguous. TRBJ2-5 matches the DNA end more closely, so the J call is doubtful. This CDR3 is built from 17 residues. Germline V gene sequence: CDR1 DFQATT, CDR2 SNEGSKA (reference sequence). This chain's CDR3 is CSASDIRASEGRETQYF. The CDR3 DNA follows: TGCAGTGCTAGTGATATTAGGGCTTCCGAAGGTCGCGAGACCCAGTACTTC.

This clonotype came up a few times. The CDR3 sequence is CSARASGANVLTF. The CDR3 DNA reads TGCAGTGCTAGGGCCTCTGGGGCCAACGTCCTGACTTTC. The V gene is TRBV20-1, the J gene TRBJ2-6; no reliable D call. V shed 3 bases and J shed 0 bases, with 3 bases lying between them. Looked up from germline, CDR1 is DFQATT and CDR2 is SNEGSKA (reference sequence). The CDR3 consists of 13 residues.

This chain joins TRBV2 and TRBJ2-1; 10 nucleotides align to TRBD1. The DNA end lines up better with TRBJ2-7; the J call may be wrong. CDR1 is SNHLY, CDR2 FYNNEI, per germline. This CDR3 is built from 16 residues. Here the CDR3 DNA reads TGTGCCAGCGGGGGACAGGGGCCCCCTATCTACAATGAGCAGTACTTC. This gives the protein CASGGQGPPIYNEQYF.

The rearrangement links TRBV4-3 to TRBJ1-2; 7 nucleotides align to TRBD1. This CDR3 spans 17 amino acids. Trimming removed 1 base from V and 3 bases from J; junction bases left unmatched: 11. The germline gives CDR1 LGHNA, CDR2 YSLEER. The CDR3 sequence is CASSQALRGDRDYGYTF. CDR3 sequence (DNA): TGCGCCAGCAGCCAAGCATTAAGAGGAGACAGGGACTATGGCTACACCTTC.

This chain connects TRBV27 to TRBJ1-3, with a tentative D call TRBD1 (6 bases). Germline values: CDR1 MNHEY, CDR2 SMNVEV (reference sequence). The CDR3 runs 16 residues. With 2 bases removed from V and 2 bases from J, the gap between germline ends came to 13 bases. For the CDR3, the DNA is TGTGCCAGCAGTTTAAATCGGGACACAGCTGGAAACACCATATATTTT. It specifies CASSLNRDTAGNTIYF.

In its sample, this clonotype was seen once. CDR3 loop: CASSLQGKERIQYF. The CDR3, as DNA: TGTGCCAGCAGCCTCCAGGGAAAGGAGCGCATTCAGTACTTC. V usage is TRBV28 and J usage is TRBJ2-4; D possibly corresponds to TRBD1 (5 bases). The germline V gene encodes CDR1 MDHEN and CDR2 SYDVKM. The CDR3 has 14 amino acids. The V gene lost 6 bases and the J gene lost 9 bases, with 18 bases spanning the gap.

The DNA for the CDR3 is TGTGCCAGCAGTCGGGAGGGCATGGAGACCCAGTACTTC. Translation: CASSREGMETQYF. This chain uses TRBV7-3 with TRBJ2-5, with 8 nucleotides matching TRBD2. This CDR3 has 13 residues. V lost 6 bases, J lost 5 bases, and 5 bases stayed unmatched. CDR1 is SGHTA, CDR2 FQGTGA, per germline.

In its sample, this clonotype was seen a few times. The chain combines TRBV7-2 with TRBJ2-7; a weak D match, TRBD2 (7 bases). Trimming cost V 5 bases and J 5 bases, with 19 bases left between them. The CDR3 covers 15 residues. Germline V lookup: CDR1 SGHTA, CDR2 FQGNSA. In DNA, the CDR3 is TGTGCCAGCAGCACCTTCGTGGGGGGGGCCAACGAGCAGTACTTC. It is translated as CASSTFVGGANEQYF.

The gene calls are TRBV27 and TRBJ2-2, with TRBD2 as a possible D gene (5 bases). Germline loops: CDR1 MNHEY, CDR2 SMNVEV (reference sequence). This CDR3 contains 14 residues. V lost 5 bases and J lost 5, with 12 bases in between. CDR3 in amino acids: CASSPPRRTGELFF. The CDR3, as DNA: TGTGCCAGCAGTCCCCCGAGGAGGACCGGGGAGCTGTTTTTT.

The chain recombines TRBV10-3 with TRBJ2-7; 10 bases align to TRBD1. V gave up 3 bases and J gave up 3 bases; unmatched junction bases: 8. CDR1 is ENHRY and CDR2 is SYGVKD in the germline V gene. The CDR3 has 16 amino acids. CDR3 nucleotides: TGTGCCATCAGTGAAAGGTGGGGGACAGGGGTCTACGAGCAGTACTTC. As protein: CAISERWGTGVYEQYF.

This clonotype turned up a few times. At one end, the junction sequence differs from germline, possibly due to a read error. The CDR3 is CSAEGGKPSEDYTGELFF. In DNA, the CDR3 is TGCAGCGCTGAAGGGGGCAAACCCTCGGAGGACTACACCGGGGAGCTGTTTTTT. The rearrangement uses TRBV29-1 and TRBJ2-2; 7 bases fit TRBD1. CDR1 and CDR2 (germline): SQVTM, ANQGSEA. This CDR3 contains 18 residues.

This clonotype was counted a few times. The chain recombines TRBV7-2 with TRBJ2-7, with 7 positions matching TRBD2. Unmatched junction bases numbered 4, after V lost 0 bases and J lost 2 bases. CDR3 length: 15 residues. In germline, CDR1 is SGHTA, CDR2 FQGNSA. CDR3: CASSLAPSGAYEQYF. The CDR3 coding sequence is TGTGCCAGCAGCTTAGCGCCTAGCGGAGCCTACGAGCAGTACTTC.

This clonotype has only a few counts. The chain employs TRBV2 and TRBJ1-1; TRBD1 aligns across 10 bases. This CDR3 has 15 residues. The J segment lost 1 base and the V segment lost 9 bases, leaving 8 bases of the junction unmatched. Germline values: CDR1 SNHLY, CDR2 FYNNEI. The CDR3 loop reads CARQTGGIQNTEAFF. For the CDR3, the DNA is TGTGCCAGGCAGACAGGGGGCATTCAGAACACTGAAGCTTTCTTT.